A single sample gave rise to the 13 T cell receptor beta chains below, sequenced in a study of brain T cells in children with intractable seizures. This table comes from immunoSEQ multiplex PCR, and its TCRdb copy is limited to in-frame clones, with some not included. The sample lists around 44,000 clones; 80% to 95% were seen once. The input for sequencing was peripheral blood, taken at surgery. Receptors were obtained from a girl aged 2-10 years with tuberous sclerosis and intractable seizures.

CDR3 DNA sequence: TGTGCCAGCAGCCAAGGCTACGGGGTGTACAATGAGCAGTTCTTC. Its protein product is CASSQGYGVYNEQFF. The chain carries TRBV14 and TRBJ2-1; D possibly corresponds to TRBD2 (5 bases). Germline CDR1 reads SGHDN; CDR2 reads FVKESK. Trimming removed 1 base at V and 4 bases at J, with 11 bases between. The CDR3 runs 15 residues.

This sequence joins TRBV3-1 (or the pseudogene TRBV3-2) and TRBJ1-2; tentatively, D is TRBD1 (6 bases). CDR3 length equals 13 residues. V gave up 3 bases and J gave up 8 bases, with 13 bases separating them. Germline V lookup: CDR1 LGHDT, CDR2 YNNKEL (reference sequence). The CDR3 sequence is CASSQGGPAGYTF. The CDR3 DNA sequence: TGTGCCAGCAGCCAGGGGGGCCCTGCGGGCTACACCTTC.

This chain connects TRBV29-1 to TRBJ1-2; D gene uncertain. V dropped 3 bases and J dropped 3 bases, with 8 bases sitting between them. The CDR3 spans 12 residues. The germline V gene has CDR1 SQVTM and CDR2 ANQGSEA. The CDR3: CSVDNRYYGYTF. In nucleotides, the CDR3 is TGCAGCGTTGATAACCGATACTATGGCTACACCTTC.

This clone has only a few counts. The V gene is TRBV5-6, the J gene TRBJ1-1; D might be TRBD1 (5 bases). CDR1 SGHDT and CDR2 YYEEEE come from the germline V gene. V lost 4 bases and J lost 3, with 13 bases in between. CDR3 length: 14 amino acids. The CDR3 is CASSKLKGYTEAFF. The CDR3 coding sequence is TGTGCCAGCAGCAAATTAAAGGGGTACACTGAAGCTTTCTTT.

The rearrangement uses TRBV6-5 and TRBJ1-1; TRBD1 aligns across 8 bases. Looked up from germline, CDR1 is MNHEY and CDR2 is SVGAGI. The CDR3 length is 14 residues. Germline trimming cut 4 bases from V and 5 bases from J; bases unmatched to any gene: 6. This CDR3 reads CASSSGQGRTEAFF. The CDR3 coding sequence is TGTGCCAGCAGTTCCGGACAGGGAAGGACTGAAGCTTTCTTT.

This clone appeared once. The rearrangement joins TRBV28 to TRBJ1-4, with a possible D match to TRBD1 (5 bases). V was cut by 2 bases and J by 0 bases, with 16 bases left in between. This CDR3 spans 18 amino acids. Germline V gene lookup returns CDR1 MDHEN and CDR2 SYDVKM. CDR3 loop: CASSLGRERTATNEKLFF. CDR3 nucleotides: TGTGCCAGCAGTTTAGGCAGGGAGAGAACAGCAACTAATGAAAAACTGTTTTTT.

This chain links TRBV5-6 with TRBJ1-2, with a tentative D call TRBD1 (6 bases). Germline-derived CDR1 and CDR2 are SGHDT and YYEEEE. The CDR3 extends over 15 amino acids. Deletions cut 4 bases from V and 2 bases from J, with 15 bases between. The CDR3 DNA is TGTGCCAGCAGCCTACGGAGGACAGAGAACTATGGCTACACCTTC. Translated: CASSLRRTENYGYTF.

V and J are TRBV11-2 and TRBJ1-6; tentative D call: TRBD1 (6 bases). CDR1 is SGHAT, CDR2 FQNNGV, per germline. Trimming shortened V by 5 bases and J by 7 bases, and 27 bases separated the two germline ends. CDR3 length: 19 residues. CDR3 DNA sequence: TGTGCCAGCAGCACGGCAGGGGTCCGGGACTCCCCTCGGAATTCACCCCTCCACTTT. The encoded protein is CASSTAGVRDSPRNSPLHF.

The V gene is TRBV2, the J gene TRBJ2-3; 9 bases agree with TRBD2. CDR3 size: 16 residues. With 2 bases clipped from V and 8 bases from J, the junction kept 11 bases outside the gene matches. Germline V gives CDR1 SNHLY, CDR2 FYNNEI. CDR3 sequence reads: CASSENVGGGAATQYF. CDR3 in DNA: TGTGCCAGCAGTGAAAATGTTGGCGGGGGGGCCGCTACGCAGTATTTT.

This clone was recorded once. The rearrangement joins TRBV29-1 to TRBJ1-2, with 7 bases matching TRBD1. The trim removed 6 bases at V and 3 bases at J, leaving 10 bases unmatched. CDR1 is SQVTM and CDR2 is ANQGSEA in the germline V gene. The CDR3 has 14 amino acids. The chain's CDR3 is CSVTRLGQDYGYTF. CDR3 bases: TGCAGCGTAACAAGACTTGGACAGGACTATGGCTACACCTTC.

The rearrangement joins TRBV30 to TRBJ2-7; D uncertain. The CDR3 consists of 15 residues. Germline V lookup: CDR1 GTSNPN, CDR2 SVGIG (reference sequence). V was trimmed by 0 bases and J by 2 bases, leaving 14 bases between them. The CDR3 region is CAWSVTLSSPYEQYF. Here the CDR3 DNA reads TGTGCCTGGAGTGTAACTCTCTCCAGTCCCTACGAGCAGTACTTC.

The table lists this clone with a few counts. The chain combines TRBV19 with TRBJ2-2, with 12 bases that match TRBD2. The length of the CDR3 is 16 residues. The germline gives CDR1 LNHDA, CDR2 SQIVND (reference sequence). With V trimmed by 6 bases and J by 0 bases, 2 bases remained unmatched. The CDR3 spells CASSRLAGANTGELFF. In DNA form, the CDR3 reads TGTGCCAGTAGCCGACTAGCGGGGGCGAACACCGGGGAGCTGTTTTTT.

This rearrangement joins TRBV7-3 to TRBJ1-6; possible D gene TRBD1, 5 bases. The CDR3 contains 15 residues. V dropped 4 bases and J dropped 5 bases, with 12 bases sitting between them. Germline CDR1 reads SGHTA; CDR2 reads FQGTGA. CDR3 sequence: CASSWSGGNNSPLHF. As DNA, the CDR3 is TGTGCCAGCAGCTGGTCGGGGGGGAATAATTCACCCCTCCACTTT.